Below are 8 T cell receptor beta chains sequenced from a single sample in a study of blood T cell repertoires in COVID-19. Sequencing used immunoSEQ multiplex PCR; TCRdb keeps in-frame clones, though not all of them. The data hold roughly 80,000 clones, with roughly nine tenths observed a single time. What was sequenced was peripheral blood. These receptors were taken from a man aged 45-60 years with COVID-19, enrolled during active disease.

The V and J genes are TRBV29-1 and TRBJ1-2, with D hard to call. The CDR3 covers 11 residues. V gave up 4 bases and J gave up 4 bases, with 7 bases separating them. Germline assignment: CDR1 SQVTM and CDR2 ANQGSEA. CDR3 protein: CSVGASYGYTF. CDR3 sequence (DNA): TGCAGCGTTGGGGCTTCCTATGGCTACACCTTC.

V gene TRBV5-6 combines with J gene TRBJ2-7; 10 bases line up with TRBD2. CDR3 length: 14 residues. CDR1 is SGHDT and CDR2 is YYEEEE in the germline V gene. This CDR3 is CASSLGGTSAPWNV. The DNA of the CDR3 is TGTGCCAGCAGCCTCGGCGGGACTAGCGCTCCGTGGAACGTC.

The chain links TRBV5-4 to TRBJ1-4; 7 positions agree with TRBD1. The CDR3 has 14 amino acids. V gave up 3 bases and J gave up 7 bases; unmatched junction bases: 6. The germline CDR1 and CDR2 sequences are SGHNT and YYREEE (reference sequence). The CDR3 is CASSSQGFSEKLFF. The CDR3, as DNA: TGTGCCAGCAGCTCACAGGGGTTTAGTGAAAAACTGTTTTTT.

This clone was observed once. The rearrangement joins TRBV4-3 to TRBJ2-1; no reliable D call. Trimming shortened V by 1 base and J by 3 bases, and 7 bases separated the two germline ends. The germline V gene encodes CDR1 LGHNA and CDR2 YSLEER. The CDR3 sequence is 14 residues long. As DNA, the CDR3 is TGCGCCAGCAGCCAAGGGCACAGCTACAATGAGCAGTTCTTC. It specifies CASSQGHSYNEQFF.

This chain joins TRBV5-1 and TRBJ2-7; TRBD1 is a possible D gene (6 bases). Germline values: CDR1 SGHRS, CDR2 YFSETQ. This CDR3 is 14 amino acids long. V lost 2 bases to trimming and J lost 4 bases, with 13 bases between them. The CDR3 region has the DNA TGCGCCAGCAGCTTTCGAGGGGGTGAGTACGAGCAGTACTTC. Its protein is CASSFRGGEYEQYF.

J is TRBJ2-7 and V is TRBV29-1, with D perhaps TRBD1 (5 bases). Between the trimmed V and J ends, which lost 4 bases and 6 bases, there was a span of 10 bases. The CDR3 runs 11 residues. Germline-derived CDR1 and CDR2 are SQVTM and ANQGSEA. The CDR3 coding sequence is TGCAGCGTTGTAGGGGCCGGCGAGCAGTACTTC. This translates into CSVVGAGEQYF.

This clone occurred once. This sequence joins TRBV5-6 and TRBJ1-5; perhaps TRBD1 as D (6 bases). The CDR3 spans 18 residues. V lost 4 bases and J lost 0, with 20 bases in between. Germline lookup yields CDR1 SGHDT and CDR2 YYEEEE. The CDR3 nucleotides are TGTGCCAGCAGCCTGGGACCATTCACAGGGTATAGCAATCAGCCCCAGCATTTT. It encodes CASSLGPFTGYSNQPQHF.

V and J are TRBV12-5 and TRBJ2-2; 12 bases match TRBD2. The CDR3 loop spans 18 amino acids. CDR1 and CDR2 (germline): LGHNT, FRNRAP. V shed 2 bases and J 4 bases; nucleotides not matched to a gene: 8. The CDR3 is CASGLRLAGAPSTGELFF. For the CDR3, the DNA is TGTGCTAGTGGTTTGAGACTAGCGGGAGCCCCGAGCACCGGGGAGCTGTTTTTT.